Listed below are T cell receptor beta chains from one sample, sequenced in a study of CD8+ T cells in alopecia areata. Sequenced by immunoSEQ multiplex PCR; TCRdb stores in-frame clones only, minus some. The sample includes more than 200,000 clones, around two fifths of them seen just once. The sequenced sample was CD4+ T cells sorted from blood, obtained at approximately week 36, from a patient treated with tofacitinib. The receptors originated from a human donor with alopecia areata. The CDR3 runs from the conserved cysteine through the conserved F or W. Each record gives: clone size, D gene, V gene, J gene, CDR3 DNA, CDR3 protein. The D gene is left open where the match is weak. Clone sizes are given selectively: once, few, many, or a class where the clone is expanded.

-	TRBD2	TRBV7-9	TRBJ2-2	TGTGCCAGCAGCCCGGGGGGGTCCGGGGAGCTGTTTTTT	CASSPGGSGELFF
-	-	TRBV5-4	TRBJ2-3	TGTGCCAGCAGCGTCAGACTAGATACGCAGTATTTT	CASSVRLDTQYF
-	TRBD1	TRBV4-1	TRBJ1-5	TGCGCCAGCAGCGGACGAGCCGGGACAGGGGGCACTCAGCCCCAGCATTTT	CASSGRAGTGGTQPQHF
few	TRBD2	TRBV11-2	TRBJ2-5	TGTGCCAGCAGCTCCCTTATGGAGCGGGAGGGGTTGAAGACCCAGTACTTC	CASSSLMEREGLKTQYF
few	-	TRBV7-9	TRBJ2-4	TGTGCCAGCAGCTTAGTTGGTGGGCAGGACATTCAGTACTTC	CASSLVGGQDIQYF
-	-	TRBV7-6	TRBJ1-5	TGTGCCAGCAGCTTAGGGTCGGGGTCGGGTCAGCCCCAGCATTTT	CASSLGSGSGQPQHF
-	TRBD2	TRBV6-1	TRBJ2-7	TGTGCCAGCAGTGGGAAAGCGGGAGTTGAGCAGTACTTC	CASSGKAGVEQYF
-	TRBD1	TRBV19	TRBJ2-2	TGTGCCACCCGGTTGGGCAGGGGGAGCCTAGCCGGGGAGCTGTTTTTT	CATRLGRGSLAGELFF
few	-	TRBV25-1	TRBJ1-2	TGTGCCAGCAGTGACTCCGGGACTTCGTACTATGGCTACACCTTC	CASSDSGTSYYGYTF
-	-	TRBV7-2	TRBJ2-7	TGTGCCAGCAGCTCCCCGAACGACTACGAGCAGTACTTC	CASSSPNDYEQYF
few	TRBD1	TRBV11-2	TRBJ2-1	TGTGCCAGCAGCTTAGATAGGACAGGGCGTAATGAGCAGTTCTTC	CASSLDRTGRNEQFF
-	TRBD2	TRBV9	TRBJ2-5	TGTGCCAGCCCCCCGGGACTAGCGGGGGAGACCCAGTACTTC	CASPPGLAGETQYF
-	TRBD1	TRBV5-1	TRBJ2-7	TGCGCCAGCAGCTCGACAGGGGGCGAGCAGTACTTC	CASSSTGGEQYF
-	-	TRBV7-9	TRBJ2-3	TGTGCCAGCAGCAATGTAGATACGCAGTATTTT	CASSNVDTQYF
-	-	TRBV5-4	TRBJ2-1	TGTGCCAGCAGCAAATCCGGCCCCTACAATGAGCAGTTCTTC	CASSKSGPYNEQFF
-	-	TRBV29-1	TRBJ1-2	TGCAGCGTTGAACGAGGGTATGGCTACACCTTC	CSVERGYGYTF
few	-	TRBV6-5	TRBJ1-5	TGTGCCAGCAGTTTAGGGCCCAATCAGCCCCAGCATTTT	CASSLGPNQPQHF
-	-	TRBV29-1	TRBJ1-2	TGCAGCGTCATTCCCCCGCAAGGGCGGGTCTATGGCTACACCTTC	CSVIPPQGRVYGYTF
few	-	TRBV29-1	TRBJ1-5	TGCAGCGTTGAAACAGGGATCGGCCAGCCCCAGCATTTT	CSVETGIGQPQHF
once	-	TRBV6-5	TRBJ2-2	TGTGCCAGCAGTTACACCCGGGGCACCGGGGAGCTGTTTTTT	CASSYTRGTGELFF
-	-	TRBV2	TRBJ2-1	TGTGCCAGCAGCTCCCTCTGGTACAATGAGCAGTTCTTC	CASSSLWYNEQFF
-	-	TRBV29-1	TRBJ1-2	TGCAGCGTTGATGGGGGTAGCACCTTC	CSVDGGSTF
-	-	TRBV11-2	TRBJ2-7	TGTGCCAGCAGCCGACTACGCTACGAGCAGTACTTC	CASSRLRYEQYF
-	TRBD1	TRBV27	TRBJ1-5	TGTGCCAGCAGTTCCACAGGGGTCGGCAATCAGCCCCAGCATTTT	CASSSTGVGNQPQHF
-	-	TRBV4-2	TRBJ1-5	TGTGCCAGCAGCCAAGAGGGACGGATGAGTAATCAGCCCCAGCATTTT	CASSQEGRMSNQPQHF
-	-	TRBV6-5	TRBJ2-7	TGTGCCAGCAGATCTCGATACCGGGGACACGACGAGCAGTACTTC	CASRSRYRGHDEQYF
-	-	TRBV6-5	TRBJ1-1	TGTGCCAGCAGGACACTCACTGAAGCTTTCTTT	CASRTLTEAFF
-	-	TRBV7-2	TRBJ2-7	TGTGCCAGCAGCGCCGCCGGGCCGGGGGCCGACGAGCAGTACTTC	CASSAAGPGADEQYF
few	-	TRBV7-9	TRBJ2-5	TGTGCCAGCAGCTTACCGGCTCAAGAGACCCAGTACTTC	CASSLPAQETQYF
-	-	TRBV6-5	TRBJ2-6	TGTGCCAGCAGTTACCGGTCAGCTGCGGCCAACGTCCTGACTTTC	CASSYRSAAANVLTF
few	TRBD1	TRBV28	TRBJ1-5	TGTGCCAGCTCAACAAAAACAGGGGTCAGCAATCAGCCCCAGCATTTT	CASSTKTGVSNQPQHF
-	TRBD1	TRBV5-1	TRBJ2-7	TGCGCCAGCAGCTTGGCCCTACGACAGGGGGAGGACGAGCAGTACTTC	CASSLALRQGEDEQYF
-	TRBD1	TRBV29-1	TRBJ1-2	TGCAGCGTTGAAGGCCAAGACAGGGGTGGCTACACCTTC	CSVEGQDRGGYTF
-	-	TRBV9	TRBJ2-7	TGTGCCAGCAGCGTAAGAGGTACGGGGGACGAGCAGTACTTC	CASSVRGTGDEQYF
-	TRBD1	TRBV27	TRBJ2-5	TGTGCCAGCAGTTACAACAGGGGTTCGGAGACCCAGTACTTC	CASSYNRGSETQYF
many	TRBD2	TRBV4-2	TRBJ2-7	TGTGCCAGCAGCCAGGGCATCGGACTAGGGGCGCCCGAGCAGTACTTC	CASSQGIGLGAPEQYF
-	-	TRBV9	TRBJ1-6	TGTGCCAGCAGCGTACGGGCCCAAGGGTCACCCCTCCACTTT	CASSVRAQGSPLHF
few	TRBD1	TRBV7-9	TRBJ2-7	TGTGCCAGCGGACAGGGGCCAGGGGAGCAGTACTTC	CASGQGPGEQYF
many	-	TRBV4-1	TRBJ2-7	TGCGCCAGCAGCCAGGACTCAGGGAATTTCTACGAGCAGTACTTC	CASSQDSGNFYEQYF
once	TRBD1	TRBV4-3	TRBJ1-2	TGCGCCAGCAGCCAAGTCCTGACAGGGAACTATGGCTACACCTTC	CASSQVLTGNYGYTF
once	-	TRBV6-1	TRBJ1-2	TGTGCCAGCAGTGAAAACAGGAACTATGGCTACACCTTC	CASSENRNYGYTF
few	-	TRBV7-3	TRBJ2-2	TGTGCCAGCAGCATAGAGGCACATTCGAACGGGGAGCTGTTTTTT	CASSIEAHSNGELFF
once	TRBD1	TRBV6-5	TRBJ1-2	TGTGCCAGCAGCACAGGGGGCTATGGCTACACCTTC	CASSTGGYGYTF
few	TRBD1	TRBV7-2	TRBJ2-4	TGTGCCAGCAGCTTAGGGGGACAGGGGAACATTCAGTACTTC	CASSLGGQGNIQYF
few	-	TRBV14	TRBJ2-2	TGTGCCAGCAGCTTTTACACCGGGGAGCTGTTTTTT	CASSFYTGELFF
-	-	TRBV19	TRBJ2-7	TGTGCCAGTAGTATATCGGTCGGCGAGCAGTACTTC	CASSISVGEQYF